This T cell receptor beta chain was found in a study of T-cell memory formation after mild COVID-19. On this clonotype: What it binds is unknown.

V was trimmed by 0 bases and J by 3 bases, leaving 14 bases between them. There are 16 residues in the CDR3. Germline V gene sequence: CDR1 LGHNA, CDR2 YSLEER. Study-level findings and limits: Several responding clones turned up in pre-infection memory, indicating that cross-reactive memory may have taken part.

TCRdb used MiXCR to reprocess the 5' RACE reads, holding one entry per CDR3 protein. Seen here are fewer than 350,000 distinct CDR3 sequences, roughly 15% observed once, and the top ten hold 20% to 25%. Specimen: PBMCs or a T cell subset sorted from them (not recorded which). The V and J genes are TRBV4-3 and TRBJ1-1; a possible D gene is TRBD1 (5 bases). The source of this sequence is a man younger than 35 who had mild COVID-19 (a few samples of this study predate the infection). Cell type and time point are not known. The CDR3 DNA reads as TGCGCCAGCAGCCAAGACGAGGGGCGAGGGGACACTGAAGCTTTCTTT. This encodes CASSQDEGRGDTEAFF.